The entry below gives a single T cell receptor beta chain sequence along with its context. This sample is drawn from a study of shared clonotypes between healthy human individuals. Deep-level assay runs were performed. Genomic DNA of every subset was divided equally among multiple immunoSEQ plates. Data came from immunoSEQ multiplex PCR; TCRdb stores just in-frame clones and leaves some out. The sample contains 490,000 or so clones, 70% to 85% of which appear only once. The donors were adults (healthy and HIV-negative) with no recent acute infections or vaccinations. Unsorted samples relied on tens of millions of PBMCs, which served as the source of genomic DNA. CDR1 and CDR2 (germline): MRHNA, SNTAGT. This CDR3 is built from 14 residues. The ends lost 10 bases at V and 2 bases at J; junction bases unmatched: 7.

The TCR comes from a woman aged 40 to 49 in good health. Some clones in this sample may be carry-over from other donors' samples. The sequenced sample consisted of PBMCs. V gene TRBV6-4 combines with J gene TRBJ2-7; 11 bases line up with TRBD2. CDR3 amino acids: CAITGLADTYEQYF. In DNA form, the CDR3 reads TGTGCCATTACGGGACTAGCGGACACCTACGAGCAGTACTTC.